A single sample is the source of the 16 T cell receptor beta chains below, sequenced in a study of CD8+ T cells in alopecia areata. Extracted RNA was reverse transcribed, and the resulting cDNA served as sequencing template. Sequencing used immunoSEQ multiplex PCR; TCRdb keeps in-frame clones, though not all of them. The sample shows approximately 180,000 clones, roughly 66% of them seen only once. This material consisted of CD8+ T cells sorted from blood, taken at week 0. The receptor source for this set is a human donor with alopecia areata.

This clone has only a few counts. This chain uses TRBV4-2 with TRBJ2-2; 11 nucleotides line up with TRBD2. CDR1 LGHNA and CDR2 YNFKEQ come from the germline V gene. This CDR3 comprises 16 residues. V was pared by 4 bases and J by 2 bases, with 3 bases of the junction left unmatched. CDR3 sequence: CASSLGLAANTGELFF. Here the CDR3 DNA reads TGTGCCAGCAGCCTGGGACTAGCGGCCAACACCGGGGAGCTGTTTTTT.

The chain recombines TRBV2 with TRBJ2-1; D gene ambiguous. The germline V gene has CDR1 SNHLY and CDR2 FYNNEI. The CDR3 runs to 10 residues. V was shortened by 4 bases and J by 15 bases, with 10 bases between the two germline ends. The CDR3 DNA follows: TGTGCCAGCAGTGGGTCGGACCCGTTCTTC. It translates to CASSGSDPFF.

The chain combines TRBV5-1 with TRBJ2-7, with 7 bases matching TRBD1. The CDR3 consists of 14 residues. J was trimmed by 1 base and V by 1 base; bases with no gene match: 2. Germline assignment: CDR1 SGHRS and CDR2 YFSETQ. The CDR3 protein is CASSLTTGSYEQYF. The CDR3, as DNA: TGCGCCAGCAGCTTGACGACAGGGTCCTACGAGCAGTACTTC.

The sample holds a few counts of this clone. This chain uses TRBV30 with TRBJ2-2; D unresolved. Germline loops: CDR1 GTSNPN, CDR2 SVGIG (reference sequence). Trimming shortened V by 1 base and J by 0 bases, and 9 bases separated the two germline ends. This CDR3 contains 15 residues. The CDR3 protein is CAWSAQIPNTGELFF. For the CDR3, the DNA is TGTGCCTGGAGTGCCCAGATTCCGAACACCGGGGAGCTGTTTTTT.

This chain uses TRBV29-1 with TRBJ2-3; TRBD1 aligns across 11 bases. The CDR3 contains 14 residues. Germline loops: CDR1 SQVTM, CDR2 ANQGSEA. The J segment lost 3 bases and the V segment lost 5 bases, leaving 4 bases of the junction unmatched. DNA for the CDR3: TGCAGCGTTTTGGGACAGGGGGTAACAGATACGCAGTATTTT. This translates into CSVLGQGVTDTQYF.

This CDR3 reads CSVVGPDSYEQYF. Written as DNA, the CDR3 is TGCAGCGTTGTAGGTCCCGACTCCTACGAGCAGTACTTC. V usage is TRBV29-1 and J usage is TRBJ2-7; D is uncertain. Germline CDR1 reads SQVTM; CDR2 reads ANQGSEA. Trimming cost V 4 bases and J 0 bases, with 10 bases left between them. CDR3 length: 13 amino acids.

The chain recombines TRBV27 with TRBJ1-6; a possible D gene is TRBD1 (5 bases). Per germline, CDR1 MNHEY and CDR2 SMNVEV (reference sequence). With 3 bases removed from V and 8 bases from J, the gap between germline ends came to 8 bases. This CDR3 contains 13 residues. The CDR3 spells CASSLRDYSPLHF. The CDR3 coding sequence is TGTGCCAGCAGTTTGAGGGACTATTCACCCCTCCACTTT.

This clone has more than one count but fewer than ten. The rearrangement uses TRBV23-1 and TRBJ1-6; 7 nucleotides match TRBD1. TRBV23-1 is assigned to the ORF class and has an uncertain function. Trimming took 4 bases from V and 9 from J; bases not matched to a gene: 9. CDR3 length: 15 residues. The DNA for the CDR3 is TGCGCCAGCAGTCTACCCGACAGGGTTGGTTCACCCCTCCACTTT. It codes for CASSLPDRVGSPLHF.

The chain couples TRBV5-6 to TRBJ1-2; a weak D match, TRBD1 (6 bases). This CDR3 has 17 amino acids. Germline CDR1 reads SGHDT; CDR2 reads YYEEEE. Trimming removed 4 bases at V and 5 bases at J, with 24 bases between. The CDR3 protein is CASSRPSIGGLYYGYTF. CDR3 DNA: TGTGCCAGCAGCCGTCCTAGTATCGGGGGGCTGTATTATGGCTACACCTTC.

The chain has TRBV27 and TRBJ2-7; D gene ambiguous. CDR3 length: 13 amino acids. Germline loops: CDR1 MNHEY, CDR2 SMNVEV (reference sequence). Trimming took off 3 bases at V and 5 bases at J, with 11 bases between the two ends. CDR3 DNA sequence: TGTGCCAGCAGTTTCGGCCCAAGGAACGAGCAGTACTTC. It codes for CASSFGPRNEQYF.

The sample holds a few counts of this clone. This chain links TRBV4-1 with TRBJ2-1; tentatively, D is TRBD2 (5 bases). The CDR3 contains 13 residues. The V end was cut by 8 bases, the J end by 0 bases, with 8 bases between. In germline, CDR1 is MGHRA, CDR2 YSYEKL. CDR3 residues: CASGETSYNEQFF. CDR3 sequence (DNA): TGCGCCAGCGGGGAGACCTCCTACAATGAGCAGTTCTTC.

CDR3 DNA: TGTGCCAGCAGTGATCGGTACAATGAGCAGTTCTTC. As protein: CASSDRYNEQFF. This chain connects TRBV6-4 to TRBJ2-1; D gene unclear. Germline V CDR1 and CDR2: MRHNA, SNTAGT. The CDR3 is made up of 12 amino acids. Trimming shortened V by 3 bases and J by 4 bases, and 4 bases separated the two germline ends.

The chain joins TRBV27 to TRBJ2-7; D might be TRBD1 (6 bases). Per germline, CDR1 MNHEY and CDR2 SMNVEV (reference sequence). The ends were cut back, 4 bases at V and 4 bases at J, with 20 bases in the middle. CDR3 size: 16 residues. CDR3 DNA: TGTGCCAGCAGTTCGGCACGGACAGAAAGGCGGTACGAGCAGTACTTC. This sequence encodes CASSSARTERRYEQYF.

In its sample, this clone was seen a few times. The V gene is TRBV29-1, the J gene TRBJ1-1; possible D gene TRBD1, 5 bases. This CDR3 contains 13 residues. Trimming shortened V by 6 bases and J by 4 bases, and 15 bases separated the two germline ends. Germline V gene lookup returns CDR1 SQVTM and CDR2 ANQGSEA. The CDR3 sequence is CSVVVPRGTEAFF. Here the CDR3 DNA reads TGCAGCGTGGTTGTCCCGAGGGGCACTGAAGCTTTCTTT.

The chain couples TRBV12-5 to TRBJ1-6; D gene uncertain. Looked up from germline, CDR1 is LGHNT and CDR2 is FRNRAP. The CDR3 contains 20 residues. V was shortened by 1 base and J by 0 bases, with 19 bases between the two germline ends. The CDR3 bases are TGTGCTAGTGGTTTGGCCCGGTCTATATATTCGAGCTCCTATAATTCACCCCTCCACTTT. Translated: CASGLARSIYSSSYNSPLHF.

This clone showed up just a few times. This rearrangement joins TRBV5-1 to TRBJ1-1; a weak D match, TRBD1 (6 bases). Trimming shortened V by 4 bases and J by 1 base, and 8 bases separated the two germline ends. CDR3 length: 13 amino acids. Germline CDR1 and CDR2: SGHRS and YFSETQ. The CDR3 region is CASSQGGNTEAFF. CDR3 DNA sequence: TGCGCCAGCAGCCAAGGGGGGAACACTGAAGCTTTCTTT.